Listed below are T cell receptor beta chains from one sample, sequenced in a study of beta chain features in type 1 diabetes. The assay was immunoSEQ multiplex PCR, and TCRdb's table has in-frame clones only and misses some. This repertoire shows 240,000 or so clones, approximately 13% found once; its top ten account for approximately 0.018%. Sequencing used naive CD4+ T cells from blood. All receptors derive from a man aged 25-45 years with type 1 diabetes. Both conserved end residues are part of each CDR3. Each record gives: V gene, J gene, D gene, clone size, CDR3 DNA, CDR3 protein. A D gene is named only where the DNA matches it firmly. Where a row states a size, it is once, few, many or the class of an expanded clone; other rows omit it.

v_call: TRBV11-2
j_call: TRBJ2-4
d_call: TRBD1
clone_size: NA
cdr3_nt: TGTGCCAGCAGCTTAGGGGCGACCAAGGGGGCGTACATTCAGTACTTC
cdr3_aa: CASSLGATKGAYIQYF

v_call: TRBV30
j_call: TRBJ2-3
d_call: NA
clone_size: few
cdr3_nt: TGTGCCTGGAGTAGACGGGGGGCTACAAATACGCAGTATTTT
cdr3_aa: CAWSRRGATNTQYF

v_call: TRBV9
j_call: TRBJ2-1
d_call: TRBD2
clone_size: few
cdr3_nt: TGTGCCAGCAGCGGTAGCGGGGGGGACAATGAGCAGTTCTTC
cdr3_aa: CASSGSGGDNEQFF

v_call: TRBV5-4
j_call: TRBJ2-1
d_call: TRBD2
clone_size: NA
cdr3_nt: TGTGCCAGCAGCTTGAGGCTAGCGGGAGATCTCAATGAGCAGTTCTTC
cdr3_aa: CASSLRLAGDLNEQFF

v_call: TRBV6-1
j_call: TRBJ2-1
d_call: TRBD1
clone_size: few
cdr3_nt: TGTGCCAGCAGTGAACAAGGGGGCCTTGAGCAGTTCTTC
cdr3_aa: CASSEQGGLEQFF

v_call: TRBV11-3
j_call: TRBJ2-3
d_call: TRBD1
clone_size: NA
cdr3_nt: TGTGCCAGCAGCGCCAGACAGGGTATTATTCCCACAGATACGCAGTATTTT
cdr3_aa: CASSARQGIIPTDTQYF

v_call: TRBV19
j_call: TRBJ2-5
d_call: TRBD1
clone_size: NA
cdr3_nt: TGTGCCAGTAGTCCCTGGACAGGGGACGAGACCCAGTACTTC
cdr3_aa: CASSPWTGDETQYF

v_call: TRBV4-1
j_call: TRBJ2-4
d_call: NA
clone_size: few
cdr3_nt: TGCGCCAGCAGCCTATATCGCACTCCTAGCACCAAAAACATTCAGTACTTC
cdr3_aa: CASSLYRTPSTKNIQYF

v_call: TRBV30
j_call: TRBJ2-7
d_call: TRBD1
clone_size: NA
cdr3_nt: TGTGCCTGGAGCGCGGGACAGGGGGAACCCTCCTACGAGCAGTACTTC
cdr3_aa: CAWSAGQGEPSYEQYF

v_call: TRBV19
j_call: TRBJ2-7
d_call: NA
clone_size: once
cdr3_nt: TGTGCCAGTAGTGAGAGACATTCCGAGCAGTACTTC
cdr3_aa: CASSERHSEQYF

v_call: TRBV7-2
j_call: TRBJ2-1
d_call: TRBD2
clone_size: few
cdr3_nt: TGTGCCAGCAGCTATACCGGGACTAGGCGGATCTACAATGAGCAGTTCTTC
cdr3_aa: CASSYTGTRRIYNEQFF

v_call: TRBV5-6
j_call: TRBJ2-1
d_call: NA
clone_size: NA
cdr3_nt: TGTGCCAGCAGCTCCAACACCAATGAGCAGTTCTTC
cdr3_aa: CASSSNTNEQFF

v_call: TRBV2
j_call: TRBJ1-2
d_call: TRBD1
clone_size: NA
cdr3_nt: TGTGCCAGCAGTCCCCTAGGGGGACAGGGCGGAGGCTACACCTTC
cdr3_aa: CASSPLGGQGGGYTF

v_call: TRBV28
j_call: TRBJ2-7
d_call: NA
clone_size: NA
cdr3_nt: TGTGCCAGCAGTCTTATCGGGGGCGAGCAGTACTTC
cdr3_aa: CASSLIGGEQYF

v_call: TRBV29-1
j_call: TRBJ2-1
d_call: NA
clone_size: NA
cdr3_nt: TGCAGCGTTGTCCGGACAGCGGACAATGAGCAGTTCTTC
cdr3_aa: CSVVRTADNEQFF

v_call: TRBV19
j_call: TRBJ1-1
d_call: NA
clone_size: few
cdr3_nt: TGTGCCAGTAGTGAGGCTAAGAACACTGAAGCTTTCTTT
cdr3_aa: CASSEAKNTEAFF

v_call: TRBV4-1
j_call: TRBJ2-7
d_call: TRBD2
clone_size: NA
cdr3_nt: TGCGCCAGCAGCCACCACACCTTAGCGGGAGGCTTTTACGAGCAGTACTTC
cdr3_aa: CASSHHTLAGGFYEQYF

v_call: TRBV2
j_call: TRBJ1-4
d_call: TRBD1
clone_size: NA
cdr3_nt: TGTGCCAGCAATCGCCAGGGGGCCATTGCAACTAATGAAAAACTGTTTTTT
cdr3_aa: CASNRQGAIATNEKLFF

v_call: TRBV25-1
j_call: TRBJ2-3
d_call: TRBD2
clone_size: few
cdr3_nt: TGTGCCAGCAGCGTAGCGGGAGCTTCGGGCGATACGCAGTATTTT
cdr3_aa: CASSVAGASGDTQYF

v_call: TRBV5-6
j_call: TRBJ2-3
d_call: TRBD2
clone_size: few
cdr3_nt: TGTGCCAGCAGCTTCGGCCTAGCGGGTTGGTCCAAAAGCACAGATACGCAGTATTTT
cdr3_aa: CASSFGLAGWSKSTDTQYF

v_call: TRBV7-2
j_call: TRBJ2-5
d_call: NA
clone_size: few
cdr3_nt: TGTGCCAGCAGCTTAGGGACAGACCAAGAGACCCAGTACTTC
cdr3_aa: CASSLGTDQETQYF

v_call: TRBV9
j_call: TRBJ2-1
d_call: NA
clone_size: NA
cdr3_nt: TGTGCCAGCAGCCTGCTAGCTGGTGAGCAGTTCTTC
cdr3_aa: CASSLLAGEQFF

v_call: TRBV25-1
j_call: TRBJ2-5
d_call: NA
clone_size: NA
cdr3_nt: TGTGCCAGCAGTGGCCGGACAGTTTCCCAAGAGACCCAGTACTTC
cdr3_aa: CASSGRTVSQETQYF

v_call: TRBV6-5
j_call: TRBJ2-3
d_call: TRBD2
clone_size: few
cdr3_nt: TGTGCCACCGCGCAAGGGACTACCACTTGGGATACGCAGTATTTT
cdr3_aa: CATAQGTTTWDTQYF

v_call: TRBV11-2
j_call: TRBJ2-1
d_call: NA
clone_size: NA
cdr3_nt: TGTGCCAGCAGGTTCGGGGGGCGGTTTGATGAGCAGTTCTTC
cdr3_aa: CASRFGGRFDEQFF

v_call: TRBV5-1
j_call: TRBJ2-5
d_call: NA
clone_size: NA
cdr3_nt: TGCGCCAGCAGCTCGTCGACTGCTCAAGAGACCCAGTACTTC
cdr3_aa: CASSSSTAQETQYF

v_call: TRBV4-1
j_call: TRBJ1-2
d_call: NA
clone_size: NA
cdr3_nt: TGCGCCAGCAGCCCCCCGGACAGAGGCCATGGCTACACCTTC
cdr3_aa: CASSPPDRGHGYTF

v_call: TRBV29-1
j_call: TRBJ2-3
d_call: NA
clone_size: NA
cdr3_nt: TGCAGCGTTGAAGATTCTCGAGATACGCAGTATTTT
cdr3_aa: CSVEDSRDTQYF

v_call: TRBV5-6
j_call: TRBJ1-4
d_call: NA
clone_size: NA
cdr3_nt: TGTGCCAGCAGCTTGGGGGCAATCGGAGGTGAAAAACTGTTTTTT
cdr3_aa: CASSLGAIGGEKLFF

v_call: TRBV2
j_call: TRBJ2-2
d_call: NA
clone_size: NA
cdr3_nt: TGTGCCAGCAGGTACCAGACCGGGGAGCTGTTTTTT
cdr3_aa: CASRYQTGELFF